The TCR beta chain described here comes from a study of patients and donors after allogeneic stem cell transplantation (dated by TCRdb to the early 2020s). Libraries were prepared through RT-PCR. The reads were generated on a NextSeq 550. TCRdb reanalyzed the raw reads on its own, using fastp at Q25 for trimming and MiXCR for clone calling, and kept in-frame beta chains. One record per CDR3 amino acid sequence lists the most common genes and DNA. Present in this sample are 900,000 to 1,000,000 distinct CDR3 sequences, approximately 18% of which were seen just once. 5% to 6.5% of the sample is taken by the ten largest. Including cysteine and phenylalanine, the CDR3 has 16 amino acids. Of the read, only the CDR3 DNA is kept; its 48 bases are in frame from base 1. V is trimmed back by 6 bases and J by 7 bases, and the junction contains 8 bases that no gene match accounts for. CDR1 and CDR2, per the germline V gene, are MNHNS and SASEGT.

Concerning this clonotype itself: Its antigen is currently not known. Qualities for individual bases were not recorded, and no much larger clone is one base off.

The receptor chain draws on TRBV6-1 and TRBJ1-6, with 11 bases matching TRBD1. The specimen sequenced was blood, either unsorted or a sorted T cell fraction (not recorded which). The TCR originated in a human donor who was either an allogeneic HSCT recipient or a stem cell or donor lymphocyte infusion donor (not recorded which). It is not recorded whose cells these are; they may come from a transplant donor. In nucleotide form, the sequence is TGTGCCAGCAGGGGACCGGGACAGGGGGACAATTCACCCCTCCACTTT. Its translation reads: CASRGPGQGDNSPLHF.